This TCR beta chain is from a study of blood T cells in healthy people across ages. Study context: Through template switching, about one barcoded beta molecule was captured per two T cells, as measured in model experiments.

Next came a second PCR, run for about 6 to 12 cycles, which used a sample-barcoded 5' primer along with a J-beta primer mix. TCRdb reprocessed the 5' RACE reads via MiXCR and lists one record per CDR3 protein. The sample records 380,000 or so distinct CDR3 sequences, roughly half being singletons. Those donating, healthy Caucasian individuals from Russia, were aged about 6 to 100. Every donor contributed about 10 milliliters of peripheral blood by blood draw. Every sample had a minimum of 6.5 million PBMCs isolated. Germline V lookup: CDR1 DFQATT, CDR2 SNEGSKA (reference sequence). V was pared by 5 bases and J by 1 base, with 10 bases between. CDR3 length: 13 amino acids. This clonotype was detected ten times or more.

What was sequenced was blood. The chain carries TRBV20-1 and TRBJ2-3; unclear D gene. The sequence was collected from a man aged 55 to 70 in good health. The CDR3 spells CSASPLGTDTQYF. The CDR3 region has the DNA TGCAGTGCTTCGCCACTGGGCACAGATACGCAGTATTTT.